This T cell receptor beta chain was captured by sequencing in a study of molecular identifiers for immune sequencing clone quantification (dated by TCRdb to 2017 to 2018). Concerning the study at large: In a replicate experiment, RNA from around 20,000 or 100,000 naive CD8 T cells was split into five aliquots, four of which were sequenced. The study was a methods study using CD8 T cells to benchmark molecular-identifier clustering-based TCR repertoire sequencing (MIDCIRS) and TCR RNA copy counting.

Libraries were constructed by PCR. Instrument on record: NextSeq 500. Preparation of bulk TCR libraries followed a previously described approach, with the TCR primers listed in Table S5. Total RNA was purified with the Qiagen AllPrep DNA/RNA kit. Before analysis, reads from multiple sequencing runs of the same library were pooled. The original pipeline was this. Only reads with exact TCR constant sequence were kept, trimmed to 150 nt, and grouped by their 12-nt molecular barcodes. Reads in each barcode group were sub-clustered using a 15% Levenshtein threshold, and a quality-weighted consensus sequence was built for each RNA molecule. Non-functional sequences were filtered out, along with any lower-count sequence sitting one edit away from another sequence. Barcode sub-clusters with fewer than 20% of the maximum read count were removed, based on fitting two negative binomial distributions. TCRdb's own reprocessing of the public reads used fastp at Q25 and MiXCR and kept productive beta chains. For every CDR3 protein sequence, its rows merge into one entry that carries the most common genes and DNA. These V and J calls are TCRdb output, not the study's own analysis. The sample table shows hundreds of thousands of distinct CDR3 sequences, and 25% are seen once. The top ten constitute 0.78% of the sample.

Taken from the germline V gene, the CDR1 and CDR2 loops are KGHDR and SFDVKD. V was cut back by 8 bases and J by 15 bases, leaving a gap of 16 bases between them. The CDR3 holds 11 amino acids from the cysteine to the phenylalanine. Only the CDR3 portion is preserved as DNA: 33 bases, with reading frame beginning at the first base. This clonotype was recorded a few times. The antigen it binds to is not known. No much larger clonotype is one base removed from it; base qualities were not supplied. Naive CD8 T cell libraries were made from around 20,000 to 1,000,000 sorted cells using 10%, 30% or 50% of purified RNA. Naive CD8 T cells, defined as CD8+CD4-CCR7+CD45RA+, were FACS-sorted into RLT Plus buffer on a BD FACSAria II. To test detection sensitivity, Jurkat RNA equivalent to ten TCR copies was spiked into samples of roughly 20,000-1,000,000 naive CD8 T cells. CD8 T cells were enriched using RosetteSep CD8+ T Cell Enrichment Cocktail and Ficoll-Paque, and the enriched cells then underwent ACK red cell lysis.

Paper-wide results and their limitations: About 3 recovered TCR RNA copies per cell were obtained by modeling, versus about ten by digital PCR, implying a capture efficiency of 25% to 30%. When barcode sub-clustering was omitted, TCR diversity was inflated by chimeric consensus sequences, with chimeras reaching as high as 47%. Highly expanded clone sizes could be underestimated if identical TCR molecules share a barcode. In CMV-specific effector cells, over 99% of molecules were held by clones above 20 RNA copies, whereas under 1% of molecules were held by such clones in naive cells. Naive libraries contained spiked-in Jurkat TCR RNA (10 copies' worth), which is not part of the donor repertoire. Even against a background of roughly 1 million naive CD8 T cells, spiked-in Jurkat TCR RNA amounting to a single cell's worth was reported to be detectable.

The chain couples TRBV24-1 to TRBJ1-5; no confident D gene assignment can be made. The clonotype originates from a human donor in good health. Some libraries in this study had Jurkat cell RNA spiked in. The sample was naive CD8+ T cells from blood, with Jurkat cell RNA spiked in. What this sample's cell subset or site label stands for: FACS-sorted CD8+CD4-CCR7+CD45RA+ naive T cells. The nucleotides read TGTGCCACCACCAACCCCGGATCCCGGCATTTT. It translates to CATTNPGSRHF.